This T cell receptor (beta chain) emerged from a study of blood T cell repertoires in COVID-19. The wider study: Sources were T cells, B-cell-depleted T cells, or PBMCs; the material itself was cDNA or gDNA.

The age range of participants was roughly 18 to 90 years, with residence in approximately 25 US areas. Donors were grouped by their self-reported clinical history. This CDR3 contains 16 residues. Germline V gene lookup returns CDR1 SEHNR and CDR2 FQNEAQ (reference sequence). Trimming cost V 3 bases and J 4 bases, with 18 bases left between them. Per the authors' pipeline: Amplification of reference gene primers was used by the study to estimate nucleated cell counts. TCRdb's copy holds only in-frame clones and misses some; the assay was immunoSEQ multiplex PCR. The V and J calls and clone size were taken over from that table, and D and trimming were inferred from the DNA. The table has 190,000 or so clones, 85% seen once.

The receptor was derived from a man aged 35 to 55 who had recovered from COVID-19. The chain links TRBV7-9 to TRBJ2-5; a weak D match, TRBD1 (5 bases). Material for sequencing was PBMCs or T cells enriched from blood (not recorded which). Written as DNA, the CDR3 is TGTGCCAGCAGCTTGATGACAGTAACATCTCCAGAGACCCAGTACTTC. This codes for CASSLMTVTSPETQYF.